The T cell receptor (beta chain) under discussion was sequenced for a study of shared clonotypes between healthy human individuals. Regarding the study as a whole: Represented genetic and exposure-history diversity was restricted by having few donors.

Original processing notes: ImmunoSEQ yielded junction-only sequences lacking quality scores, so filtering differed. Using immunoSEQ multiplex PCR, the repertoire was profiled, and TCRdb retains in-frame clones only, with some absent. V and J calls and clone size are copied from that table; D and trimming were computed from the DNA. The sample comprises some 510,000 clones, about four fifths of which are singletons, and 13% rests with the top ten. Germline V gene sequence: CDR1 LGHNA, CDR2 YSLEER. V gave up 0 bases and J gave up 7 bases; unmatched junction bases: 8. The CDR3 loop spans 16 amino acids. Worth noting for this clone: The antigen remains unidentified.

The material sequenced was PBMCs. The chain uses TRBV4-3 and TRBJ2-1; TRBD2 matches 8 bases. The source of this sequence is a woman between 35 and 50 years old in good health. Some clones in this sample may be carry-over from other donors' samples. As DNA, the CDR3 is TGCGCCAGCAGCCAAGATATAAGCGGGGGTTGGAATGAGCAGTTCTTC. Its translation is CASSQDISGGWNEQFF.